A selection of T cell receptor beta chains follows, all from one sample in a study of identical twins. A single record per CDR3 protein comes from TCRdb applying MiXCR to the 5' RACE reads. The table includes 430,000 or so distinct CDR3 sequences, 20% to 25% detected once. The same sample was also studied in work on T cells expressing NK-cell markers.

Sequenced input: CD4+ T cells sorted from blood. All receptors derive from a woman under 30 in good health. Both conserved end residues are part of each CDR3. The D gene is left open where the match is weak. The size field is filled for only some rows; it gives once, few, many or a size class.

>-|TRBJ2-1|TRBV5-1|TRBD2
TGCGCCAGCAGCCGTAGCGGGGGGGTCTACAATGAGCAGTTCTTC
CASSRSGGVYNEQFF
>few|TRBJ2-1|TRBV20-1|-
TGCAGTCCTTATGTAAATACTAGCTTCAAAGGGAATGAGCAGTTCTTC
CSPYVNTSFKGNEQFF
>-|TRBJ2-7|TRBV20-1|TRBD1
TGCAGTGCTAGAGGGCTAGGGACAGGGACCTACGAGCAGTACTTC
CSARGLGTGTYEQYF
>-|TRBJ2-5|TRBV9|-
TGTGCCAGCAGCCCAAGAACAGCGTACCAAGAGACCCAGTACTTC
CASSPRTAYQETQYF
>-|TRBJ2-5|TRBV7-7|TRBD2
TGTGCTAGCAGCTTAAGGTCTAGCGGAGAGACCCAGTACTTC
CASSLRSSGETQYF
>-|TRBJ2-3|TRBV5-5|-
TGTGCCAGCAGCTTCGAGGGAGGCGATACGCAGTATTTT
CASSFEGGDTQYF
>-|TRBJ2-1|TRBV15|-
TGTGCCACCAGCAAACTTCAAAGGGAAACGAATGAGCAGTTCTTC
CATSKLQRETNEQFF
>many|TRBJ1-4|TRBV29-1|TRBD1
TGCAGCGTCGGACAGGGATCTAATGAAAAACTGTTTTTT
CSVGQGSNEKLFF
>-|TRBJ2-4|TRBV20-1|-
TGCAGTGCCCTACAGGGGGGGGACATTCAGTACTTC
CSALQGGDIQYF
>-|TRBJ2-1|TRBV20-1|-
TGCAGTGCAATTACAGGGATTACCTCCTACAATGAGCAGTTCTTC
CSAITGITSYNEQFF
>few|TRBJ2-2|TRBV7-2|-
TGTGCCAGCAGCTTATGGGCCCGGGTACTCACCGGGGAGCTGTTTTTT
CASSLWARVLTGELFF
>few|TRBJ2-7|TRBV18|-
TGTGCCAGCTCGCGGTCAATCTCCTACGAGCAGTACTTC
CASSRSISYEQYF
>many|TRBJ2-1|TRBV12-3/TRBV12-4|-
TGTGCCATTTCCTCTAGCGTTCTGTACAATGAGCAGTTCTTC
CAISSSVLYNEQFF
>few|TRBJ2-7|TRBV25-1|-
TGTGCCACGTCCCGAGGGGGAGCTTTAAACGAGCAGTACTTC
CATSRGGALNEQYF
>-|TRBJ2-5|TRBV5-1|-
TGCGCCAGCAGAAGATTACCTCAAGAGACCCAGTACTTC
CASRRLPQETQYF
>-|TRBJ2-1|TRBV5-1|-
TGCGCCAGCAGCTCAGGACGGTTCGAGCAGTTCTTC
CASSSGRFEQFF
>-|TRBJ2-2|TRBV2|-
TGTGCCAGCAGTGAATCACGGACTAACACCGGGGAGCTGTTTTTT
CASSESRTNTGELFF
>-|TRBJ1-5|TRBV12-3/TRBV12-4|-
TGTGCCAGCAGTGGGAGTTTCAATCAGCCCCAGCATTTT
CASSGSFNQPQHF
>few|TRBJ2-1|TRBV9|-
TGTGCCAGCAGCGTCGACCAGTCTTCAAGGAGGGAGCAGTTCTTC
CASSVDQSSRREQFF
>few|TRBJ1-1|TRBV24-1|-
TGTGCCACCAGTGACTCGCCGGCGGGGGAACAGGAGAACACTGAAGCTTTCTTT
CATSDSPAGEQENTEAFF
>-|TRBJ1-4|TRBV5-1|-
TGCGCCAGCAGCTTTGTACCTTTTAAGGGTCATAATGAAAAACTGTTTTTT
CASSFVPFKGHNEKLFF
>-|TRBJ2-1|TRBV5-4|-
TGTGCCAGCAGCTTGGTGGCGAATGAGCAGTTCTTC
CASSLVANEQFF